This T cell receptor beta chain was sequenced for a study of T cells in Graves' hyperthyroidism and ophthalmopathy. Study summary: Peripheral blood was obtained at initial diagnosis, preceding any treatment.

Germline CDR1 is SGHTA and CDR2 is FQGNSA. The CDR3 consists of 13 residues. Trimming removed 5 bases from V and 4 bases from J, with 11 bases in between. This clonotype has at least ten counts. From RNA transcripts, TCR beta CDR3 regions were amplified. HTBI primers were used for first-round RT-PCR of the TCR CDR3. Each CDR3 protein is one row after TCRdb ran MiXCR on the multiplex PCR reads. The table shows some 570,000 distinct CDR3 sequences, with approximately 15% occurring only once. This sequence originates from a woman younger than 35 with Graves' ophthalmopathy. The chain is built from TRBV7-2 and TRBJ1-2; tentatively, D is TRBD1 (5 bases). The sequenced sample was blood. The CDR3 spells CASSPPGTYGYTF. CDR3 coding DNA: TGTGCCAGCAGCCCCCCGGGGACCTATGGCTACACCTTC.